This entry features one TCR beta chain sequence. Under the authors' procedure: Amplification with reference gene primers provided the estimates of nucleated cell counts. The table came from immunoSEQ multiplex PCR; TCRdb's copy has only in-frame clones and leaves some out. V and J calls and clone size are given by that table; D and trimming were obtained from the DNA. The data contain about 380,000 clones, around 84% of them singletons. This specimen belongs to a study of blood T cell repertoires in COVID-19. Study-wide context: There were acute and convalescent COVID-19 samples, and they came from the United States, Italy and Spain. PBMCs, B-cell-depleted T cells, or T cells were the source of the cDNA or gDNA that made up the material.

The CDR3 runs to 13 residues. Germline-derived CDR1 and CDR2 are LNHDA and SQIVND (reference sequence). Trimming took 3 bases from V and 9 from J, leaving 12 bases between them. The source of this sequence is a human donor with acute or convalescent COVID-19. The donor label of this sample is uncertain. The sequenced sample was peripheral blood. The gene calls are TRBV19 and TRBJ1-5, with unresolved D. The CDR3: CASSISEAGPQHF. CDR3 coding DNA: TGTGCCAGTAGTATTTCCGAGGCGGGGCCCCAGCATTTT.